These 27 T cell receptor beta chains share one sample of origin, sequenced in a study of blood T cells in healthy people across ages. A J-beta primer mix and a sample-barcoded 5' primer were used in a second PCR of about 7 to 12 cycles. TCRdb used MiXCR to reprocess the 5' RACE reads, holding one entry per CDR3 protein. Among over 600,000 distinct CDR3 sequences listed, about 61% were seen once. The sample comprised blood. These receptor sequences come from a man in his forties in good health.

Only a few counts were recorded for this clonotype. The rearrangement uses TRBV12-3 or TRBV12-4 and TRBJ2-3; 7 nucleotides align to TRBD2. After removal of 3 bases from V and 0 bases from J, the junction contained 3 bases not matched to a gene. The CDR3 length is 15 residues. The CDR3 DNA follows: TGTGCCAGCAGTTTTCCTAGCGGAAGCACAGATACGCAGTATTTT. Amino acids: CASSFPSGSTDTQYF.

This chain connects TRBV7-8 to TRBJ2-4; TRBD2 aligns across 8 bases. The CDR3 sequence is 17 residues long. Germline lookup yields CDR1 SGHVS and CDR2 FQNEAQ. Unmatched junction bases numbered 10, after V lost 5 bases and J lost 1 base. CDR3 sequence (DNA): TGTGCCAGCAGCGCCCGGGGGGGGCTTGCGGCCAAAAACATTCAGTACTTC. This codes for CASSARGGLAAKNIQYF.

The rearrangement links TRBV12-3 or TRBV12-4 to TRBJ2-5; possibly TRBD1 for D (5 bases). This CDR3 region has 14 residues. Trimming removed 6 bases at V and 0 bases at J, with 11 bases between. CDR3 in DNA: TGTGCCAGCAGCCTCGACAGAAACCAAGAGACCCAGTACTTC. Its translation: CASSLDRNQETQYF.

CDR3 DNA: TGTGCCGGGTTAACTAGCGGGAGCGACACCGGGGAGCTGTTTTTT. Translation: CAGLTSGSDTGELFF. The J gene is TRBJ2-2, the V gene TRBV2, with 11 bases matching TRBD2. The length of the CDR3 is 15 residues. With 11 bases clipped from V and 3 bases from J, the junction kept 8 bases outside the gene matches. The germline CDR1 and CDR2 sequences are SNHLY and FYNNEI. The complete variable domain, with remaining parts taken from reference TRBV2 and TRBJ2-2, reads EPEVTQTPSHQVTQMGQEVILRCVPISNHLYFYWYRQILGQKVEFLVSFYNNEISEKSEIFDDQFSVERPDGSNFTLKIRSTKLEDSAMYFCAGLTSGSDTGELFFGEGSRLTVL.

The rearrangement links TRBV24-1 to TRBJ2-1; 8 bases line up with TRBD2. V shed 3 bases, J shed 4 bases, and the junction held 13 bases outside the gene matches. The germline V gene encodes CDR1 KGHDR and CDR2 SFDVKD. This CDR3 spans 18 amino acids. CDR3: CATSDRGASGRGYNEQFF. The CDR3 DNA reads as TGTGCCACCAGTGATCGGGGGGCCAGCGGGAGAGGATACAATGAGCAGTTCTTC.

This clonotype has only one observation. The rearrangement uses TRBV6-6 and TRBJ2-5, with 10 positions matching TRBD1. This CDR3 contains 15 residues. Germline V gives CDR1 MNHNY, CDR2 SVGAGI (reference sequence). J was trimmed by 7 bases and V by 8 bases; bases with no gene match: 13. CDR3 DNA: TGTGCCAGCCACCCCGGGACAGGGGTAGGAGGGACCCAGTACTTC. It is translated as CASHPGTGVGGTQYF.

The chain carries TRBV27 and TRBJ1-5, with a tentative D call TRBD1 (5 bases). CDR3 length equals 15 residues. Per the germline V gene, CDR1 is MNHEY and CDR2 is SMNVEV (reference sequence). The V and J ends lost 2 bases and 2 bases respectively, with 10 bases between them. CDR3 in amino acids: CASSLGTFGNQPQHF. CDR3 DNA: TGTGCCAGCAGTTTAGGGACCTTTGGCAATCAGCCCCAGCATTTT.

The gene calls are TRBV15 and TRBJ2-1, with D unresolved. The germline CDR1 and CDR2 sequences are LNHNV and YYDKDF (reference sequence). The V end lost 0 bases, the J end lost 8 bases, and 11 bases lay between the germline ends. This CDR3 is 14 amino acids long. CDR3 region: CATSRELSPDEQFF. CDR3 in DNA: TGTGCCACCAGCAGAGAACTGAGCCCGGATGAGCAGTTCTTC.

The chain recombines TRBV3-1 with TRBJ2-5; the D is unclear. The tail of the sequence fits TRBJ2-7 better, so the J call may be wrong. Germline CDR1 reads LGHDT; CDR2 reads YNNKEL (reference sequence). The CDR3 contains 13 residues. CDR3: CASTPGPPYEQYF. CDR3 DNA: TGTGCCAGCACCCCCGGGCCTCCCTACGAGCAGTACTTC.

J is TRBJ2-4 and V is TRBV21-1; the table's TRBD1 call for D was not verified on the DNA. TRBV21-1 represents a pseudogene. The length of the CDR3 is 15 residues. The CDR3 coding sequence is TGTGCCAGCATTGGACAGGGGGTTGCCAAAAACATTCAGTACTTC. Its protein is CASIGQGVAKNIQYF.

CDR3 DNA sequence: TGCGCCAGCAGCTTGGGGTCTGGGGCGGAAAAACTGTTTTTT. Translation gives CASSLGSGAEKLFF. V is TRBV5-1 and J is TRBJ1-4; D is possibly TRBD1 (5 bases). Germline CDR1 and CDR2: SGHRS and YFSETQ. CDR3 length: 14 amino acids. V was cut by 0 bases and J by 8 bases, with 11 bases left in between.

This sequence joins TRBV5-1 and TRBJ2-2; D is perhaps TRBD2 (6 bases). The CDR3 contains 15 residues. V lost 7 bases to trimming and J lost 0 bases, with 13 bases between them. Germline assignment: CDR1 SGHRS and CDR2 YFSETQ. DNA for the CDR3: TGCGCCAGCGCGAGTTCTAGCGCGAACACCGGGGAGCTGTTTTTT. It specifies CASASSSANTGELFF. Combining the CDR3 with reference TRBV5-1 and TRBJ2-2 gives the whole variable domain KAGVTQTPRYLIKTRGQQVTLSCSPISGHRSVSWYQQTPGQGLQFLFEYFSETQRNKGNFPGRFSGRQFSNSRSEMNVSTLELGDSALYLCASASSSANTGELFFGEGSRLTVL.

The chain is built from TRBV5-1 and TRBJ2-7, with TRBD2 matching over 7 bases. The last part of the DNA fits TRBJ2-5 better; the J call may be wrong. Germline CDR1 is SGHRS and CDR2 is YFSETQ. The CDR3 has 15 amino acids. The CDR3 DNA reads as TGCGCCAGCAGCTCGTCCCTCGGGGGGAAAGAGACCCAGTACTTC. This gives the protein CASSSSLGGKETQYF.

This clonotype occurred a few times. CDR3 loop: CAISEGRGLNTEAFF. The CDR3 region has the DNA TGTGCCATCAGTGAAGGGCGGGGGCTGAACACTGAAGCTTTCTTT. V and J are TRBV10-3 and TRBJ1-1; TRBD1 might be the D (6 bases). This CDR3 contains 15 residues. The ends were cut back, 3 bases at V and 0 bases at J, with 11 bases in the middle. Germline lookup yields CDR1 ENHRY and CDR2 SYGVKD.

The count of this clonotype is one. The chain links TRBV4-3 to TRBJ2-3; a weak D match, TRBD2 (6 bases). CDR1 is LGHNA, CDR2 YSLEER, per germline. V was clipped by 0 bases and J by 3 bases, with 16 bases between them. This CDR3 contains 17 residues. CDR3 region: CASSQDLVGTLTDTQYF. The CDR3 DNA sequence: TGCGCCAGCAGCCAAGATCTAGTAGGGACTCTGACAGATACGCAGTATTTT.

V gene TRBV20-1 combines with J gene TRBJ1-1, with 7 positions matching TRBD1. The ends lost 3 bases at V and 4 bases at J; junction bases unmatched: 11. In germline, CDR1 is DFQATT, CDR2 SNEGSKA (reference sequence). This CDR3 comprises 15 residues. CDR3 bases: TGCAGTGCTAGGGGACTACAGGGGTCGGGCACTGAAGCTTTCTTT. This encodes CSARGLQGSGTEAFF.

V gene TRBV18 combines with J gene TRBJ2-3; the D is unclear. Germline V gene lookup returns CDR1 KGHSH and CDR2 LQKENI. The V end was cut by 4 bases, the J end by 2 bases, with 13 bases between. CDR3 size: 15 residues. The CDR3 region is CASSRTPGLTDTQYF. The DNA of the CDR3 is TGTGCCAGCTCACGGACGCCCGGTCTCACAGATACGCAGTATTTT.

This clonotype has only a few counts. The gene calls are TRBV20-1 and TRBJ2-7; 9 bases map to TRBD1. With 5 bases clipped from V and 0 bases from J, the junction kept 2 bases outside the gene matches. This CDR3 region has 13 residues. The germline V gene encodes CDR1 DFQATT and CDR2 SNEGSKA (reference sequence). The CDR3 nucleotides are TGCAGTGCTCGGGACAGGGCCTCCTACGAGCAGTACTTC. This translates into CSARDRASYEQYF.

The chain is built from TRBV24-1 and TRBJ2-7; D is perhaps TRBD1 or TRBD2 (6 bases each). This CDR3 comprises 14 residues. The germline V and J ends were trimmed by 4 bases and 7 bases, with 16 bases remaining between them. Germline V CDR1 and CDR2: KGHDR, SFDVKD. This CDR3 is CATSDWGANDEQYF. CDR3 nucleotides: TGTGCCACCAGTGACTGGGGGGCGAACGATGAGCAGTACTTC.

A word on this clonotype: This sequence may be a read error, since a much larger clone differs from it by one base. V is TRBV12-3 or TRBV12-4 and J is TRBJ2-1, with D possibly matching TRBD2 (6 bases). V lost 5 bases to trimming and J lost 4 bases, with 12 bases between them. This CDR3 has 14 amino acids. CDR3 region: CASSVSSGYNEQFF. The CDR3 region has the DNA TGTGCCAGCAGTGTAAGTAGCGGTTACAATGAGCAGTTCTTC.

The J gene is TRBJ2-1, the V gene TRBV20-1, with D tentatively TRBD1 or TRBD2 (5 bases each). Per germline, CDR1 DFQATT and CDR2 SNEGSKA (reference sequence). V was pared by 6 bases and J by 7 bases, with 25 bases between. The length of the CDR3 is 16 residues. The CDR3 loop reads CSATGVTTGYGNEQFF. The CDR3 coding sequence is TGCAGTGCCACAGGAGTGACGACGGGATATGGGAATGAGCAGTTCTTC.

This clonotype came up a few times. J is TRBJ1-2 and V is TRBV15; D remains ambiguous. The CDR3 has 12 residues. The germline V and J ends were trimmed by 0 bases and 5 bases, with 4 bases remaining between them. Per the germline V gene, CDR1 is LNHNV and CDR2 is YYDKDF (reference sequence). The CDR3 DNA follows: TGTGCCACCAGCAGAGAGGGGTATGGCTACACCTTC. Amino acid sequence: CATSREGYGYTF.

This clonotype was seen a handful of times. The chain's CDR3 is CSARDGGRTLLGGYTF. The CDR3 nucleotides read TGCAGTGCTAGAGATGGGGGTAGGACCCTCTTGGGTGGCTACACCTTC. V usage is TRBV20-1 and J usage is TRBJ1-2; D possibly corresponds to TRBD1 (5 bases). This CDR3 has 16 residues. CDR1 is DFQATT, CDR2 SNEGSKA, per germline (reference sequence). Trimming left V 0 bases short and J 7 bases short, with 21 bases between.

The chain recombines TRBV7-9 with TRBJ2-1, with 8 bases matching TRBD1. CDR1 and CDR2 from the germline V gene are SEHNR and FQNEAQ (reference sequence). J lost 9 bases, V lost 5 bases, and 12 bases had no gene match. This CDR3 is built from 15 residues. The CDR3 loop reads CASSPGQGRDSEQFF. The CDR3 DNA reads TGTGCCAGCAGCCCAGGACAGGGAAGGGACAGTGAGCAGTTCTTC.

The chain combines TRBV12-5 with TRBJ2-1, with 8 bases aligning to TRBD1. The J call may be mistaken, given a closer DNA end match to TRBJ2-7. CDR1 is LGHNT and CDR2 is FRNRAP in the germline V gene. The CDR3 totals 13 residues. In DNA, the CDR3 is TGTGCTAGTGGATCGGGACAGGTTCACGAGCAGTACTTC. It codes for CASGSGQVHEQYF.

This clonotype was seen at least ten times. This sequence joins TRBV12-3 or TRBV12-4 and TRBJ2-4; 9 bases fit TRBD1. The CDR3 totals 15 residues. V shed 6 bases and J 1 base; nucleotides not matched to a gene: 4. The CDR3, as DNA: TGTGCCAGCAGCCAAGGGACAGGGGCCAAAAACATTCAGTACTTC. Translation gives CASSQGTGAKNIQYF.

This clonotype was found a few times. The chain couples TRBV20-1 to TRBJ2-3, with 9 nucleotides matching TRBD1. The CDR3 is made up of 15 amino acids. V shed 4 bases and J 4 bases; nucleotides not matched to a gene: 9. CDR1 and CDR2 (germline): DFQATT, SNEGSKA (reference sequence). The CDR3 bases are TGCAGTGCTATAACCGGACAGGGGAACGCAGATACGCAGTATTTT. Protein sequence: CSAITGQGNADTQYF.